The T cell receptor beta chain described here comes from a study of T cells in Graves' hyperthyroidism and ophthalmopathy. This clonotype was seen many times. TCR beta CDR3 region amplification was performed from RNA transcripts. The HTBI set primed first-round TCR CDR3 RT-PCR. TCRdb re-called the multiplex PCR reads with MiXCR, one entry per CDR3 protein. The sample includes approximately 200,000 distinct CDR3 sequences, around 17% seen only once; the top ten take over 35%. V lost 9 bases, J lost 2 bases, and 17 bases lay in between. The CDR3 is made up of 15 amino acids. Germline V CDR1 and CDR2: MDHEN, SYDVKM.

Sample: blood. This chain connects TRBV28 to TRBJ1-5; D gene unclear. This TCR came from a man aged 40-50 years with Graves' hyperthyroidism. CDR3 DNA: TGTGCCAGTTGCATCCAGAGGGTTGGCAATCAGCCCCAGCATTTT. It specifies CASCIQRVGNQPQHF.